These T cell receptor beta chains were read from a single sample in a study of response to subunit inactivated influenza vaccine. Each CDR3 protein gets one entry after TCRdb re-called the RT-PCR reads with MiXCR. The data contain about 500,000 distinct CDR3 sequences, approximately 16% of them singletons. The sample in question was CD4+ T cells sorted from PBMCs, obtained around 2 years after vaccination. These receptors came from a man between 50 and 75 years old who received an inactivated influenza vaccine. The CDR3 runs from the conserved cysteine through the conserved F or W. The D gene is left open where the match is weak. The size field is filled for only some rows; it gives once, few, many or a size class.

d_call	v_call	cdr3_length	j_call	clone_size	cdr3_nt	cdr3_aa
NA	TRBV4-2	14	TRBJ2-7	few	TGTGCCAGCAGCCAATCCGGGACTGTAACTGAGCAGTACTTC	CASSQSGTVTEQYF
NA	TRBV7-2	11	TRBJ2-1	NA	TGTGCCAGCAGCGGATACGATGAGCAGTTCTTC	CASSGYDEQFF
TRBD1	TRBV12-3/TRBV12-4	14	TRBJ2-2	NA	TGTGCCAGCAGCTACGGACAGGGCTCCGGGGAGCTGTTTTTT	CASSYGQGSGELFF
TRBD2	TRBV12-3/TRBV12-4	15	TRBJ2-7	NA	TGTGCCAGCAGTTTAGGACTAGCGGGAGGGCTCGAGCAGTACTTC	CASSLGLAGGLEQYF
NA	TRBV20-1	10	TRBJ2-7	NA	TGCAGTGCTAGTCACCACGAGCAGTACTTC	CSASHHEQYF
NA	TRBV20-1	12	TRBJ2-3	NA	TGCAGTGCCCCCCAGTTGGGGGATACGCAGTATTTT	CSAPQLGDTQYF
NA	TRBV29-1	12	TRBJ1-4	few	TGCAGCGTTGAGCCTGAGAATGAAAAACTGTTTTTT	CSVEPENEKLFF
TRBD1	TRBV28	13	TRBJ2-1	few	TGTGCCGCAGGACAGGGAGAGTACAATGAGCAGTTCTTC	CAAGQGEYNEQFF
NA	TRBV6-6	13	TRBJ2-1	NA	TGTGCCAGCAGTGGACTAAGGTACAATGAGCAGTTCTTC	CASSGLRYNEQFF
TRBD2	TRBV10-3	16	TRBJ2-3	many	TGTGCCATCAGAATGTCTAGCGGGTTGAACACAGATACGCAGTATTTT	CAIRMSSGLNTDTQYF
NA	TRBV3-1	12	TRBJ2-1	few	TGTGCCAGCAGCCAAGCTTCTCTAGCTCGGTTCTTC	CASSQASLARFF
NA	TRBV12-3/TRBV12-4	14	TRBJ1-1	NA	TGTGCCAGCAGTTTATTCGGGGTTAACACTGAAGCTTTCTTT	CASSLFGVNTEAFF
TRBD1	TRBV7-9	15	TRBJ1-2	few	TGTGCCAGCAGCTCCCGGGACAGGGATTCAAATGGCTACACCTTC	CASSSRDRDSNGYTF
TRBD2	TRBV10-3	14	TRBJ2-1	few	TGTGCCAGCAGCGGGGGTCAGCCTGTCGATGAGCAGTTCTTC	CASSGGQPVDEQFF
NA	TRBV20-1	13	TRBJ2-5	few	TGCAGTGCTAGTCAAGGGGGAGAAGAGACCCAGTACTTC	CSASQGGEETQYF
TRBD1	TRBV18	17	TRBJ2-1	few	TGTGCCAGCTCACCACCGAGGGGACAGGGGATACACAATGAGCAGTTCTTC	CASSPPRGQGIHNEQFF
TRBD1	TRBV5-1	17	TRBJ2-2	NA	TGCGCCAGCAGCCCCGGCTCCCGGACAGGGGGGACCGGGGAGCTGTTTTTT	CASSPGSRTGGTGELFF
TRBD1	TRBV20-1	15	TRBJ1-1	few	TGCAGTGCTCCGCCGTGGGACAGGGCGAACACTGAAGCTTTCTTT	CSAPPWDRANTEAFF
NA	TRBV30	15	TRBJ2-4	NA	TGTGCCTGGAGTGTACTGGGGGGGAGGGGGAACATTCAGTACTTC	CAWSVLGGRGNIQYF
NA	TRBV6-1	16	TRBJ2-5	few	TGTGCCAGCAGACCTCCGAGCAGTGGTTCCCAAGAGACCCAGTACTTC	CASRPPSSGSQETQYF
NA	TRBV10-3	14	TRBJ2-7	few	TGTGCCATCAGTGTTGGGGGGTCTCCCTACGAGCAGTACTTC	CAISVGGSPYEQYF
NA	TRBV29-1	14	TRBJ2-2	NA	TGCAGCGTTGCTGGGGGGTCTTTCGCCGGGGAGCTGTTTTTT	CSVAGGSFAGELFF
NA	TRBV11-2	14	TRBJ2-7	NA	TGTGCCAGCAGCTTAATGCAGGCCACCCACGAGCAGTACTTC	CASSLMQATHEQYF
NA	TRBV14	15	TRBJ2-5	NA	TGTGCCAGCAGCCAAACCGGGACCGACGTCAGGGGGGAGTACTTC	CASSQTGTDVRGEYF
NA	TRBV5-1	17	TRBJ2-1	few	TGCGCCAGCAGCTTAGTTACCAAAAGTGTCTCCTACAATGAGCAGTTCTTC	CASSLVTKSVSYNEQFF
TRBD2	TRBV6-5	17	TRBJ2-7	few	TGTGCCAGCAGTTACCCCGGGACTAGCGGACGTCCCTACGAGCAGTACTTC	CASSYPGTSGRPYEQYF
TRBD2	TRBV10-3	14	TRBJ2-7	few	TGTGCCATCAGGTCTAGCGGGAGTTCCTACGAGCAGTACTTC	CAIRSSGSSYEQYF